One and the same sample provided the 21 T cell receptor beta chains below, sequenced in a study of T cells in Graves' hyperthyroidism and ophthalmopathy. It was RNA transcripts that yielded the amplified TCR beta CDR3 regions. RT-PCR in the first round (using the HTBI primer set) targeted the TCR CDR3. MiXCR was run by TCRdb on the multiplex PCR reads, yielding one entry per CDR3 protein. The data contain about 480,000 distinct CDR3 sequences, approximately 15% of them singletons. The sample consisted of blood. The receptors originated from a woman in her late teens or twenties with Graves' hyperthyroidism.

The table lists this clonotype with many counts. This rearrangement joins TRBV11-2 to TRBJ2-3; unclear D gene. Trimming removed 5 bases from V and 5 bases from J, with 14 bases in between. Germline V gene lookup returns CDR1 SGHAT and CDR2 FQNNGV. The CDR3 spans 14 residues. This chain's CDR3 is CASSRSRSGDTQYF. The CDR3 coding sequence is TGTGCCAGCAGCCGTAGTAGGTCGGGAGATACGCAGTATTTT.

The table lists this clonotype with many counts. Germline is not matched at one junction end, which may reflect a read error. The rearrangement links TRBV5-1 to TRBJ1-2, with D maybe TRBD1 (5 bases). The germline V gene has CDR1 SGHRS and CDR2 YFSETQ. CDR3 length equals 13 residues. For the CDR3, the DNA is TGTGCCAGCAGCTTAGAAGGGGAGAGGGGCTACACCTTC. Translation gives CASSLEGERGYTF.

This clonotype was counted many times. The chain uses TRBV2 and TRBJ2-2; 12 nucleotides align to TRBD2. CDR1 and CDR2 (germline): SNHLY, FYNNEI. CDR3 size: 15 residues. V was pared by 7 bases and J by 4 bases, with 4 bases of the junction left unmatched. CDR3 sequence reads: CASIPTSGSTGELFF. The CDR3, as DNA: TGTGCCAGCATACCGACTAGCGGGAGCACCGGGGAGCTGTTTTTT.

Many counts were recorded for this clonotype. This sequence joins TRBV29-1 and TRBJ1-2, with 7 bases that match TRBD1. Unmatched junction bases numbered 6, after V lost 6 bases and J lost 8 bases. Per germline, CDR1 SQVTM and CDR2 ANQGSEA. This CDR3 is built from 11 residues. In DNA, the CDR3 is TGCAGCGTGTTGACAGGGTCGGGCTACACCTTC. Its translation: CSVLTGSGYTF.

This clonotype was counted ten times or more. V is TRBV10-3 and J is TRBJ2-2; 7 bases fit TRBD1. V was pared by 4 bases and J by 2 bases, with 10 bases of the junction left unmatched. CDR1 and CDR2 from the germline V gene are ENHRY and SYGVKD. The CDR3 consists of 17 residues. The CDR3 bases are TGTGCCATCAGTGGGGGGACAGAGACGATTAACACCGGGGAGCTGTTTTTT. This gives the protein CAISGGTETINTGELFF.

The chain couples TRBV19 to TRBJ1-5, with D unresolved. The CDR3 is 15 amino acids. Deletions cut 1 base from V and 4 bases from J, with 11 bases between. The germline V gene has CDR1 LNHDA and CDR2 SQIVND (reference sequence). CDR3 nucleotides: TGTGCCAGTAGTATAGGCAGGTTTATTAATCAGCCCCAGCATTTT. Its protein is CASSIGRFINQPQHF.

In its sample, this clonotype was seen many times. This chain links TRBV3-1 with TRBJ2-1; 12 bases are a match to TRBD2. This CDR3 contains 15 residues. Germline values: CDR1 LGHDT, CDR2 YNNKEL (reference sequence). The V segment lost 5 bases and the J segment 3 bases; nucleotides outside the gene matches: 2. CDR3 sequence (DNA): TGTGCCAGCAGCATGACTAGCGGGAGCTACAATGAGCAGTTCTTC. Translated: CASSMTSGSYNEQFF.

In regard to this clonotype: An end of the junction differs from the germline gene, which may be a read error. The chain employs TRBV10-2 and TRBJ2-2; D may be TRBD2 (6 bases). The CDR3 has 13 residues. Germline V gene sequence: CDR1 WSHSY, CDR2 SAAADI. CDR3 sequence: CASSQKETGGLFF. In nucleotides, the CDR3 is TGCGCCAGCAGTCAGAAAGAGACCGGGGGGCTGTTTTTT.

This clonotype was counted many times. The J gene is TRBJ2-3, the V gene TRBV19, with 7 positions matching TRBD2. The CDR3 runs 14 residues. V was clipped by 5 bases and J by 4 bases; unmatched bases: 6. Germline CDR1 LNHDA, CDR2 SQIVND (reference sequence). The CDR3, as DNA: TGTGCCAGTAGTCGGCGGGAGAGGCCAGATACGCAGTATTTT. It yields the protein CASSRRERPDTQYF.

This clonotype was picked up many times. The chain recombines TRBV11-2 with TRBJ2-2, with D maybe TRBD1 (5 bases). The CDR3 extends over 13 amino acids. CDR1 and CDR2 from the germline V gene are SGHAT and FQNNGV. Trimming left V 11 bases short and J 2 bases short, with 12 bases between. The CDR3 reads CARRQGNTGELFF. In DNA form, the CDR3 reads TGTGCCCGAAGGCAGGGTAACACCGGGGAGCTGTTTTTT. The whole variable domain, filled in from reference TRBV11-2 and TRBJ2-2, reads EAGVAQSPRYKIIEKRQSVAFWCNPISGHATLYWYQQILGQGPKLLIQFQNNGVVDDSQLPKDRFSAERLKGVDSTLKIQPAKLEDSAVYLCARRQGNTGELFFGEGSRLTVL.

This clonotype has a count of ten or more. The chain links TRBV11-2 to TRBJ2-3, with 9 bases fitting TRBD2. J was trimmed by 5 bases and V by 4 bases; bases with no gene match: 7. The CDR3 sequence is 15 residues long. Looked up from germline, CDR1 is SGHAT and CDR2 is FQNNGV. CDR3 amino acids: CASSSLAGAGDTQYF. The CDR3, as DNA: TGTGCCAGCAGCTCTTTAGCGGGAGCGGGAGATACGCAGTATTTT.

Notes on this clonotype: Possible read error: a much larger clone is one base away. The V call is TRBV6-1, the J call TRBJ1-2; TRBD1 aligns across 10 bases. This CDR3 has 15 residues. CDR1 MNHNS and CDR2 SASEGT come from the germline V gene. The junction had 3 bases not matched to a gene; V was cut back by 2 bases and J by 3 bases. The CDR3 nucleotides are TGTGCCAGCAGTGAACGAGGGACAGGGGACTATGGCTACACCTTC. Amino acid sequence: CASSERGTGDYGYTF.

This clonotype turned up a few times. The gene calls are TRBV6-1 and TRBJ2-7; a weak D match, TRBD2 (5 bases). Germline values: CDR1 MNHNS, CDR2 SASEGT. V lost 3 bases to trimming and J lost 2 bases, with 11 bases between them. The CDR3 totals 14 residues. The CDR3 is CASSEGWGAYEQYV. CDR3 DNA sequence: TGTGCCAGCAGTGAGGGCTGGGGAGCCTACGAGCAGTACGTC.

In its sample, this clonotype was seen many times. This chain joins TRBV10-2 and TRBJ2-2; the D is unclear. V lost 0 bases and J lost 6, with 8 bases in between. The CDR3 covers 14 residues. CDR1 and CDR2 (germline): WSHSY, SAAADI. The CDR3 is CASSESAKAGELFF. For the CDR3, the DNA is TGCGCCAGCAGTGAGTCTGCGAAGGCCGGGGAGCTGTTTTTT.

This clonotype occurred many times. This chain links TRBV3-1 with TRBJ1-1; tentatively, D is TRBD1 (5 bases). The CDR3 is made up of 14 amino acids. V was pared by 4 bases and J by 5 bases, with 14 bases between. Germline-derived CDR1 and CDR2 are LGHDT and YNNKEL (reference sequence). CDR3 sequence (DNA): TGTGCCAGCAGCCCAATGAGGGAGGGGACTGAAGCTTTCTTT. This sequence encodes CASSPMREGTEAFF.

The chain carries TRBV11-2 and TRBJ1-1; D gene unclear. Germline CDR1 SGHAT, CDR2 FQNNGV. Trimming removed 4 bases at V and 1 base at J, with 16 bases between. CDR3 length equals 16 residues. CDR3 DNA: TGTGCCAGCAGCTCTCCGGGATCGGCCCGGAACACTGAAGCTTTCTTT. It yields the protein CASSSPGSARNTEAFF.

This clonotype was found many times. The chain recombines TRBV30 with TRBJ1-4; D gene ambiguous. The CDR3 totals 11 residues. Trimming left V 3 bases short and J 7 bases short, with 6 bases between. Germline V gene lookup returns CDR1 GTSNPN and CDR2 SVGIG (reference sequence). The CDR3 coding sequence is TGTGCCTGGAGCTTGGGTGAAAAACTGTTTTTT. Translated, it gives CAWSLGEKLFF. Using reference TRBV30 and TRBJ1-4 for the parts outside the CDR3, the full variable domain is SQTIHQWPATLVQPVGSPLSLECTVEGTSNPNLYWYRQAAGRGLQLLFYSVGIGQISSEVPQNLSASRPQDRQFILSSKKLLLSDSGFYLCAWSLGEKLFFGSGTQLSVL.

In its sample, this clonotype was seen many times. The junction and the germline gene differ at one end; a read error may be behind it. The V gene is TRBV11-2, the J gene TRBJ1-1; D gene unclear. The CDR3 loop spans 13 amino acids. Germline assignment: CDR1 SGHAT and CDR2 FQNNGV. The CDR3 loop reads CASSIDSIGRAFF. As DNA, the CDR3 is TGTGCCAGCAGCATAGATTCTATAGGTCGAGCTTTCTTT.

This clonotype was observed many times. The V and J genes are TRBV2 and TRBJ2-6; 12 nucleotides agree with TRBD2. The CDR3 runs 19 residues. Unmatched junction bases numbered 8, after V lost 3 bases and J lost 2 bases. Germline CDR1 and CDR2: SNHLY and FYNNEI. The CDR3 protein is CASSDWLAGGPAGANVLTF. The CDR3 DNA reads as TGTGCCAGCAGTGATTGGCTAGCGGGAGGGCCAGCTGGGGCCAACGTCCTGACTTTC.

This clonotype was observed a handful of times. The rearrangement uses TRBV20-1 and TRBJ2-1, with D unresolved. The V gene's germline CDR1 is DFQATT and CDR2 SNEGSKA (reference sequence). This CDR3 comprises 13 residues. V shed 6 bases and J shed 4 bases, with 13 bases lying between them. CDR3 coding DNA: TGCAGTGCCCTCCATACTGCGTACAATGAGCAGTTCTTC. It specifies CSALHTAYNEQFF.

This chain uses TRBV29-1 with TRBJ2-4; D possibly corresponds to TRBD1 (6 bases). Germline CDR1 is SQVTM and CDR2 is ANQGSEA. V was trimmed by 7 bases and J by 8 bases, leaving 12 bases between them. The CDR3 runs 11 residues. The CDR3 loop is CSEPQGYIQYF. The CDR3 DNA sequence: TGCAGCGAACCACAGGGATACATTCAGTACTTC. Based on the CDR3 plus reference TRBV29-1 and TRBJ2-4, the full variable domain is SAVISQKPSRDICQRGTSLTIQCQVDSQVTMMFWYRQQPGQSLTLIATANQGSEATYESGFVIDKFPISRPNLTFSTLTVSNMSPEDSSIYLCSEPQGYIQYFGAGTRLSVL.